Below, 13 T cell receptor beta chains from the same sample are listed, as sequenced in a study of blood T cell repertoires in COVID-19 (dated by TCRdb to 2020 to 2021). The library was obtained by the immunoSEQ multiplex PCR assay. TCRdb's version of the immuneACCESS table is confined to in-frame rearrangements and falls short of the full clone set. An unresolved V gene accounts for under half of the shortfall where checked; the remainder is of unknown origin. The sample records tens of thousands of clones, 90% to 95% of which are singletons. Approximately 5.3% of the sample belongs to the ten largest clones. What was sequenced was peripheral blood. These receptor sequences come from a human donor in a cohort sampled during active COVID-19.

This clone appeared a single time. DNA of the CDR3: TGTGCCAGCTCACCAGGACAGGGGTCCTACAATGAGCAGTTCTTC. This encodes CASSPGQGSYNEQFF. This chain links TRBV18 with TRBJ2-1; TRBD1 agrees at 9 bases. There are 15 residues in the CDR3. After removal of 2 bases from V and 1 base from J, the junction contained 0 bases not matched to a gene. Germline loops: CDR1 KGHSH, CDR2 LQKENI.

The rearrangement links TRBV12-5 to TRBJ2-5; maybe TRBD1 (6 bases). Deletions cut 2 bases from V and 5 bases from J, with 6 bases between. The CDR3 covers 12 residues. From germline, CDR1 is LGHNT and CDR2 FRNRAP. CDR3 DNA: TGTGCTAGTGGTTTGAGGGGGGAGACCCAGTACTTC. Translated: CASGLRGETQYF.

The V and J genes are TRBV14 and TRBJ1-2; D is undetermined. CDR3 size: 17 residues. Trimming took 5 bases from V and 4 from J, leaving 23 bases between them. Germline CDR1 reads SGHDN; CDR2 reads FVKESK. The CDR3 DNA follows: TGTGCCAGCAGCGGAAACCGGGAGCACCTTCCTTTCTATGGCTACACCTTC. This gives the protein CASSGNREHLPFYGYTF.

This clone appeared a few times. This sequence joins TRBV6-5 and TRBJ2-7, with D perhaps matching TRBD2 (6 bases). V dropped 6 bases and J dropped 1 base, with 7 bases sitting between them. The CDR3 is 12 residues long. Germline V lookup: CDR1 MNHEY, CDR2 SVGAGI. For the CDR3, the DNA is TGTGCCAGCAGGCGGGGTTCCTACGAGCAGTACTTC. This translates into CASRRGSYEQYF.

The J gene is TRBJ2-7, the V gene TRBV7-2; 8 positions match TRBD1. The trim removed 1 base at V and 3 bases at J, leaving 2 bases unmatched. This CDR3 is 14 amino acids long. CDR1 is SGHTA, CDR2 FQGNSA, per germline. CDR3 amino acids: CASSLGGQGYEQYF. The DNA for the CDR3 is TGTGCCAGCAGCTTAGGCGGACAGGGCTACGAGCAGTACTTC.

The V and J genes are TRBV5-1 and TRBJ2-3; D not certain. The CDR3 consists of 16 residues. V lost 1 base to trimming and J lost 2 bases, with 14 bases between them. CDR1 is SGHRS, CDR2 YFSETQ, per germline. The CDR3 region is CASSLMWARDTDTQYF. The DNA of the CDR3 is TGCGCCAGCAGCTTGATGTGGGCACGAGACACAGATACGCAGTATTTT.

This chain connects TRBV6-2 or TRBV6-3 to TRBJ2-7, with 9 bases matching TRBD1. This CDR3 has 15 residues. The germline gives CDR1 MNHEY, CDR2 SVGEGT. The junction had 4 bases not matched to a gene; V was cut back by 2 bases and J by 2 bases. Here the CDR3 DNA reads TGTGCCAGCAGTTACGGACAGGGGACGACCTACGAGCAGTACTTC. It specifies CASSYGQGTTYEQYF.

The V and J genes are TRBV19 and TRBJ2-3, with D unclear. Germline CDR1 is LNHDA and CDR2 is SQIVND (reference sequence). The CDR3 is 15 amino acids. V shed 0 bases and J shed 6 bases, with 13 bases lying between them. The CDR3 here is CASSIESLSGDTQYF. As DNA, the CDR3 is TGTGCCAGTAGTATAGAAAGCCTCTCCGGGGATACGCAGTATTTT.

This clone turned up a few times. The chain links TRBV4-3 to TRBJ2-7; D may be TRBD1 (5 bases). CDR3 length: 15 amino acids. Trimming left V 0 bases short and J 4 bases short, with 13 bases between. Per germline, CDR1 LGHNA and CDR2 YSLEER. CDR3 nucleotides: TGCGCCAGCAGCCAAGATCGACAGTCCTTATACGAGCAGTACTTC. This encodes CASSQDRQSLYEQYF.

As DNA, the CDR3 is TGTGCCAGCAGCACCAGGACAGGGGAGACTGAAGCTTTCTTT. The encoded protein is CASSTRTGETEAFF. The V and J genes are TRBV7-9 and TRBJ1-1; the match to TRBD1 covers 9 bases. Germline V gene data show CDR1 as SEHNR and CDR2 as FQNEAQ (reference sequence). The trim removed 5 bases at V and 5 bases at J, leaving 6 bases unmatched. CDR3 length: 14 amino acids.

The DNA for the CDR3 is TGTGCCAGCAGCTTATGGCAGTTAGGGGCCCAGTACTTC. This encodes CASSLWQLGAQYF. This chain connects TRBV7-3 to TRBJ2-5, with a weak D call TRBD1 (5 bases). CDR1 SGHTA and CDR2 FQGTGA come from the germline V gene. CDR3 length equals 13 residues. Trimming removed 2 bases from V and 9 bases from J, with 13 bases in between.

In its sample, this clone was seen once. V gene TRBV7-9 combines with J gene TRBJ2-5, with 11 bases matching TRBD2. Germline-derived CDR1 and CDR2 are SEHNR and FQNEAQ (reference sequence). The CDR3 sequence is 18 residues long. After removal of 1 base from V and 0 bases from J, the junction contained 7 bases not matched to a gene. CDR3 coding DNA: TGTGCCAGCAGCTTAGGGCTAGCGGGGGGCTCGTACCAAGAGACCCAGTACTTC. This codes for CASSLGLAGGSYQETQYF.

As DNA, the CDR3 is TGCGCCAGCAGCTTGGGTGCTAGCGGGGGCCCTATCACAGATACGCAGTATTTT. This gives the protein CASSLGASGGPITDTQYF. This chain uses TRBV5-1 with TRBJ2-3; TRBD2 matches 10 bases. The CDR3 extends over 18 amino acids. With 0 bases clipped from V and 2 bases from J, the junction kept 9 bases outside the gene matches. CDR1 is SGHRS, CDR2 YFSETQ, per germline.